This record concerns one T cell receptor beta chain sequence. Sequencing used immunoSEQ multiplex PCR; TCRdb keeps in-frame clones, though not all of them. This table holds about 490,000 clones, about 82% found once. Germline CDR1 and CDR2: SGDLS and YYNGEE. V shed 4 bases, J shed 2 bases, and the junction held 5 bases outside the gene matches. CDR3 length: 14 amino acids. All donors qualified as healthy HIV-negative adults and had experienced no recent acute infections or vaccinations. This record belongs to a study of shared clonotypes between healthy human individuals. The material sequenced was PBMCs. The clonotype comes from a woman aged 40-49 years in good health. Some clones in this sample may be carry-over from other donors' samples. The rearrangement uses TRBV9 and TRBJ2-5; 7 bases are shared with TRBD1. This CDR3 reads CASSPGQVQETQYF. CDR3 DNA sequence: TGTGCCAGCAGCCCCGGACAGGTACAAGAGACCCAGTACTTC.